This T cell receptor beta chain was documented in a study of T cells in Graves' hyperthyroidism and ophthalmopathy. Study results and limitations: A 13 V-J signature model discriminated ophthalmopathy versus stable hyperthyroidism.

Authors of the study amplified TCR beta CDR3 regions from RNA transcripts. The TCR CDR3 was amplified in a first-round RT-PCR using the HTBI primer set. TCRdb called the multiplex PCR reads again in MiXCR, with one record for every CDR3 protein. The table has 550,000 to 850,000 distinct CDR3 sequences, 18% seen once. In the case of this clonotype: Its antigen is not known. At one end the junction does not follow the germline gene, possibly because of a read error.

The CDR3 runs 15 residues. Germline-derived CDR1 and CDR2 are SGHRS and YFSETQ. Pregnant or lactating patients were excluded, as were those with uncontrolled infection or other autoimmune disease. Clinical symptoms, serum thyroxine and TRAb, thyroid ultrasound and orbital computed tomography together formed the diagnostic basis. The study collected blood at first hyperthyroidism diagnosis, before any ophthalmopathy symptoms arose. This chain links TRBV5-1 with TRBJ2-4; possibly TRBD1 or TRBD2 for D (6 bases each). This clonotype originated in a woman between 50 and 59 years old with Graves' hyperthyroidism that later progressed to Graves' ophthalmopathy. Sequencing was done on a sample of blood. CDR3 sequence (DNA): TGCGCCAGCAGCCCCCGAGGGGGGCGGGGAAACATTCGGTACTTC. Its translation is CASSPRGGRGNIRYF.